The clone carrying this TCR beta chain was observed a few times. What it binds is unknown. Alongside CTLA-4 blockade with ipilimumab, patients with chemo-refractory metastatic non-small-cell lung cancer received focal radiation. Measured with immunoSEQ multiplex PCR; TCRdb has only the in-frame clones, and not every one. The repertoire consists of over 10,000 clones, with around 80% occurring once and the leading ten covering about 31%. The data were taken from a study of radiotherapy plus CTLA-4 blockade in lung cancer. Turning to the study itself: Across the patients, objective responses occurred in about 19%, and disease control in approximately 30%. The study, taken as a whole, reports: It was early blood T cell clone dynamics, with interferon-beta, that reportedly best predicted response. TCR clones of tumor origin grew in blood after radiotherapy plus ipilimumab.

There are 14 residues in the CDR3. V trimming: 6 bases; J trimming: 3 bases; junction bases outside the gene matches: 5. The germline gives CDR1 MNHEY, CDR2 SVGAGI. The sequences come from peripheral blood, collected from a patient treated with radiotherapy plus ipilimumab. The TCR sequence derives from a human donor with non-small cell lung cancer that progressed on radiotherapy plus ipilimumab. The V call is TRBV6-5, the J call TRBJ1-5, with TRBD1 matching over 7 bases. Written as DNA, the CDR3 is TGTGCCAGCAGCCGAGGGACAGTCAATCAGCCCCAGCATTTT. Translation gives CASSRGTVNQPQHF.